This TCR beta chain was found in a study of technical replicates of blood from a handful of donors. Generated by immunoSEQ multiplex PCR, the TCRdb table keeps only in-frame clones and is missing some. The sample comprises 79,000 or so clones, just under 95% of which are singletons, and 0.35% to 0.45% rests with the top ten. There are 15 residues in the CDR3. The germline V and J ends were trimmed by 1 base and 4 bases, with 10 bases remaining between them. Germline CDR1 SGHDN, CDR2 FVKESK. The sequence was obtained from a human donor in good health. Sequences were obtained from T cells isolated from PBMCs. The V and J genes are TRBV14 and TRBJ2-2; D not certain. The CDR3 reads CASSQVSVPTGELFF. In DNA, the CDR3 is TGTGCCAGCAGCCAAGTTTCAGTTCCCACCGGGGAGCTGTTTTTT.